The T cell receptor beta chain described here comes from a study of cytomegalovirus exposure and HLA in healthy donors. The study, taken as a whole, reports: Based on reports, TCR beta sequences accurately predicted HLA-A and HLA-B alleles for most subjects. Common viral pathogens (according to a later analysis) appeared linked to several of the most significant clusters. Most TCR sequences were rare, but some public TCRs occurred in many donors. The later analysis indicated that the majority of CMV-associated TCR beta chains appeared HLA-restricted.

It was with 60 Vbeta and 13 Jbeta primers that the PCR ran. The data were produced by immunoSEQ multiplex PCR, yet TCRdb's version contains in-frame clones alone and is incomplete. The data show around 130,000 clones, 80% to 85% seen once. Germline V gene lookup returns CDR1 MGHRA and CDR2 YSYEKL. This CDR3 has 13 amino acids. The V gene lost 0 bases and the J gene lost 7 bases, with 9 bases spanning the gap. The sample holds a few counts of this clone. Its specificity is unknown. The receptor comes from a boy younger than 18 in good health and CMV-seronegative. The sequenced sample consisted of PBMCs. The chain combines TRBV4-1 with TRBJ1-1; weak D call: TRBD1 (5 bases). The CDR3 protein is CASSQDRGYEAFF. Here the CDR3 DNA reads TGCGCCAGCAGCCAAGATCGGGGGTATGAAGCTTTCTTT.